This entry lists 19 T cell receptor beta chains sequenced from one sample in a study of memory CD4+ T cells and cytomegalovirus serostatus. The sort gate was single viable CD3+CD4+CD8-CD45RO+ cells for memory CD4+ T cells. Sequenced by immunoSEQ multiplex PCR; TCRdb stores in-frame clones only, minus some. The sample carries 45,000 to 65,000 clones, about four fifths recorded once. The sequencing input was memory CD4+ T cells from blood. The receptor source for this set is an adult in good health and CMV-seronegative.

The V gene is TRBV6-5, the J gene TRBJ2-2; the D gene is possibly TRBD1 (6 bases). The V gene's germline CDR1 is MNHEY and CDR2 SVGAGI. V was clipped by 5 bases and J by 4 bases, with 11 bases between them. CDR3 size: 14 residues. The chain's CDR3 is CASSVDSVTGELFF. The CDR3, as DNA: TGTGCCAGCAGTGTGGACAGTGTCACCGGGGAGCTGTTTTTT.

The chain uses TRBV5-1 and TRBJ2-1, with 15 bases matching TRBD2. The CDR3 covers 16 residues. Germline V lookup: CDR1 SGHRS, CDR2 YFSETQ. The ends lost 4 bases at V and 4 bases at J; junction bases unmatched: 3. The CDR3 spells CASSRTSGGAYNEQFF. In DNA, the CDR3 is TGCGCCAGCAGCAGGACTAGCGGGGGGGCTTACAATGAGCAGTTCTTC. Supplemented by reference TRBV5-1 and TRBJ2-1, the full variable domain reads KAGVTQTPRYLIKTRGQQVTLSCSPISGHRSVSWYQQTPGQGLQFLFEYFSETQRNKGNFPGRFSGRQFSNSRSEMNVSTLELGDSALYLCASSRTSGGAYNEQFFGPGTRLTVL.

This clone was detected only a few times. CDR3 DNA: TGCAGCGTTGAAGGGTGGGCTAGCGGGGGGAATGAGCAGTTCTTC. Protein product: CSVEGWASGGNEQFF. The chain combines TRBV29-1 with TRBJ2-1; 11 bases fit TRBD2. Trimming took 1 base from V and 7 from J; bases not matched to a gene: 6. CDR3 size: 15 residues. Per the germline V gene, CDR1 is SQVTM and CDR2 is ANQGSEA.

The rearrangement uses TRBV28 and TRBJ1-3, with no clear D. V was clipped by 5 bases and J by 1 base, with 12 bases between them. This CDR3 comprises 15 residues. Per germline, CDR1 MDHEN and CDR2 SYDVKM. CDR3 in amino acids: CASSPSGSSGNTIYF. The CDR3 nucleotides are TGTGCCAGCAGTCCCTCGGGTAGTTCTGGAAACACCATATATTTT.

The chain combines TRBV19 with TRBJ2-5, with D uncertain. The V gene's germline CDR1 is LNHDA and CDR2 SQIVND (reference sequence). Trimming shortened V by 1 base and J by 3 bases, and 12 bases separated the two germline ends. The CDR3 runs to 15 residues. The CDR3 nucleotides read TGTGCCAGTAGTATAGTTGGCGGTATTAAAGAGACCCAGTACTTC. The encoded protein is CASSIVGGIKETQYF.

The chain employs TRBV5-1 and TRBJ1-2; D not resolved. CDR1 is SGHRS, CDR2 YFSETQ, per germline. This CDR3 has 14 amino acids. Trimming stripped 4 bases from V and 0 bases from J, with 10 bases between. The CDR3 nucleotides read TGCGCCAGCAGCCAAGACGTCTCTAACTATGGCTACACCTTC. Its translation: CASSQDVSNYGYTF. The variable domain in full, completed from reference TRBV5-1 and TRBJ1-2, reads KAGVTQTPRYLIKTRGQQVTLSCSPISGHRSVSWYQQTPGQGLQFLFEYFSETQRNKGNFPGRFSGRQFSNSRSEMNVSTLELGDSALYLCASSQDVSNYGYTFGSGTRLTVV.

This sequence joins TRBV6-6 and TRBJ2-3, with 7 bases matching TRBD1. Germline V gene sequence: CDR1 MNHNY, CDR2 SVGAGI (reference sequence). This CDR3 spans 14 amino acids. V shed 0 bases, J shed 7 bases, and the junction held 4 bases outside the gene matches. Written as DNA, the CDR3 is TGTGCCAGCAGTTACTCGGTACAGGGGAATACGCAGTATTTT. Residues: CASSYSVQGNTQYF.

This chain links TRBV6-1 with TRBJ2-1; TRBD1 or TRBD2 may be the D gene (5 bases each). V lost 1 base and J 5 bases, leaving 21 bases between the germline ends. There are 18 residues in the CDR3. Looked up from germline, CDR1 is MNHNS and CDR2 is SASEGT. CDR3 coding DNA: TGTGCCAGCAGTGAAGAGCCTTCCCGGGACGGGCCCAACAATGAGCAGTTCTTC. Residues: CASSEEPSRDGPNNEQFF.

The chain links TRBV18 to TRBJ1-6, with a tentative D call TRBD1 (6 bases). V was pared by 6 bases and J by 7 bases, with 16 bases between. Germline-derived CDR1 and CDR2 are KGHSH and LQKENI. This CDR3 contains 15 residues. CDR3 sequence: CASSSTDSKNSPLHF. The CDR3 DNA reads TGTGCCAGCTCGTCCACGGACAGTAAGAATTCACCCCTCCACTTT.

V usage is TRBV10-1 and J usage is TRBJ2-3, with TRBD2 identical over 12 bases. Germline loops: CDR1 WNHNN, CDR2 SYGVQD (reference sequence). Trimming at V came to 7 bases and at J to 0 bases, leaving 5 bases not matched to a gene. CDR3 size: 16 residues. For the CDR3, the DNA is TGCGCCAGCACGACTAGCGGGGGCTATAGCACAGATACGCAGTATTTT. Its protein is CASTTSGGYSTDTQYF.

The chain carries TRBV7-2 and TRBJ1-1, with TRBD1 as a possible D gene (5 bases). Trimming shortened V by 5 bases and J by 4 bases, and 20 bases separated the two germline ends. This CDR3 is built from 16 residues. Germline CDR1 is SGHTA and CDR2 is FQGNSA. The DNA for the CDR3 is TGTGCCAGCAGCCCAGACAGTCCTGGGGCCTTCACTGAAGCTTTCTTT. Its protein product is CASSPDSPGAFTEAFF.

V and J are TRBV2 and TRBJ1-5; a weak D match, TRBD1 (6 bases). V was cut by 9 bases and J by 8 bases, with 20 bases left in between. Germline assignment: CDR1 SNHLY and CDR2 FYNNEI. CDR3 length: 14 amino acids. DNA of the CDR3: TGTGCCAGTACCAGTGGGGGGGGGCAAAAGCCCCAGCATTTT. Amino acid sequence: CASTSGGGQKPQHF.

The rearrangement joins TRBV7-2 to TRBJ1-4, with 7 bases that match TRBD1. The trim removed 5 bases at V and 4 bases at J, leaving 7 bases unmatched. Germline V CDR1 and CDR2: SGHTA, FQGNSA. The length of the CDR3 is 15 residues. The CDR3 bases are TGTGCCAGCAGCCTAAGGGGGGACAGTAATGAAAAACTGTTTTTT. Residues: CASSLRGDSNEKLFF. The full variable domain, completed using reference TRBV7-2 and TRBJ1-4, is GAGVSQSPSNKVTEKGKDVELRCDPISGHTALYWYRQSLGQGLEFLIYFQGNSAPDKSGLPSDRFSAERTGGSVSTLTIQRTQQEDSAVYLCASSLRGDSNEKLFFGSGTQLSVL.

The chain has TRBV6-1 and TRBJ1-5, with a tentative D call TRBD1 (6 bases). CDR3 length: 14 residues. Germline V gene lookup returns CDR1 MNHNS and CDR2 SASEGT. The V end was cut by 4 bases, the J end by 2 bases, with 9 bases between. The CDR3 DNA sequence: TGTGCCAGCAGTGCAGGGGTGGGCAATCAGCCCCAGCATTTT. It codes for CASSAGVGNQPQHF.

The CDR3 sequence is CASSLVAEKLFF. DNA of the CDR3: TGTGCCAGCAGCTTGGTAGCCGAAAAACTGTTTTTT. The chain is built from TRBV5-6 and TRBJ1-4, with D unresolved. The CDR3 totals 12 residues. Germline V CDR1 and CDR2: SGHDT, YYEEEE. V was clipped by 0 bases and J by 8 bases, with 5 bases between them.

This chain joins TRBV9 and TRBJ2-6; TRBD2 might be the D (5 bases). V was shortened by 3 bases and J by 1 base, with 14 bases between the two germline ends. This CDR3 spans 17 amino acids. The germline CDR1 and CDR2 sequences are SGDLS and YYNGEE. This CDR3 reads CASSDQSRGSGANVLTF. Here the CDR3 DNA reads TGTGCCAGCAGCGACCAGAGTCGGGGATCTGGGGCCAACGTCCTGACTTTC.

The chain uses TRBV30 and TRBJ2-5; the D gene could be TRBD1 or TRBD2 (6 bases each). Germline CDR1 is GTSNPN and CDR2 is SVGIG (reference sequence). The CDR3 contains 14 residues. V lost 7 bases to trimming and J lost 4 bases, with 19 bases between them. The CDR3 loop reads CAFRLGGAVETQYF. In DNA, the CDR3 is TGTGCCTTCAGATTGGGGGGCGCCGTAGAGACCCAGTACTTC. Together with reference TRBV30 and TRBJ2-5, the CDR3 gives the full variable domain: SQTIHQWPATLVQPVGSPLSLECTVEGTSNPNLYWYRQAAGRGLQLLFYSVGIGQISSEVPQNLSASRPQDRQFILSSKKLLLSDSGFYLCAFRLGGAVETQYFGPGTRLLVL.

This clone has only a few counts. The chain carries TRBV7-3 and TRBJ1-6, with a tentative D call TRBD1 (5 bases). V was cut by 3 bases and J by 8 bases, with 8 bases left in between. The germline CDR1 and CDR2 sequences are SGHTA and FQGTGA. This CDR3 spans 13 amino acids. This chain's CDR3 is CASSLGPDSPLHF. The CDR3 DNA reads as TGTGCCAGCAGCTTGGGGCCTGATTCACCCCTCCACTTT.

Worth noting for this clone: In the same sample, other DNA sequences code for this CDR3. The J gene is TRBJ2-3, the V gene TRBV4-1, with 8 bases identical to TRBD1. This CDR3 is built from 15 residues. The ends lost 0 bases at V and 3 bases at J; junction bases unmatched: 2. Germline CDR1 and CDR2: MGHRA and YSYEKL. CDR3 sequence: CASSQDDRGTDTQYF. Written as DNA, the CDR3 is TGCGCCAGCAGCCAAGACGACAGGGGAACAGATACGCAGTATTTT.